These 19 T cell receptor beta chains were all obtained from the same sample, sequenced in a study of T cells after posttransplantation cyclophosphamide (dated by TCRdb to the mid-2010s). Preparation of the library involved the immunoSEQ multiplex PCR assay. TCRdb holds this immuneACCESS table with in-frame rearrangements only. Some clones are missing; in checked studies, unresolved V genes explain under half, and the rest has no known cause. This sample has around 35,000 clones, none of them a singleton. The ten largest make up 5.9% of the sample. Material for sequencing was PBMCs. The receptors were sampled from a man aged 25-45 years in good health and a related stem cell transplant donor.

This clone has at least ten counts. V usage is TRBV9 and J usage is TRBJ2-2; D not certain. The germline V gene encodes CDR1 SGDLS and CDR2 YYNGEE. The ends were cut back, 0 bases at V and 3 bases at J, with 6 bases in the middle. The length of the CDR3 is 14 residues. CDR3 nucleotide sequence: TGTGCCAGCAGCGTAGTTAGAGACACCGGGGAGCTGTTTTTT. It yields the protein CASSVVRDTGELFF.

This clone has more than one count but fewer than ten. V is TRBV12-3 or TRBV12-4 and J is TRBJ2-5; 10 nucleotides line up with TRBD2. J gave up 0 bases and V 6 bases, and 7 bases lay outside the gene matches. This CDR3 is built from 16 residues. The CDR3 region is CASSFGLAVHQETQYF. The CDR3 DNA reads TGTGCCAGCAGCTTCGGACTAGCGGTCCACCAAGAGACCCAGTACTTC.

This clone was seen repeatedly, ten times or more. V gene TRBV5-1 combines with J gene TRBJ2-7, with TRBD2 as a possible D gene (5 bases). The CDR3 loop spans 14 amino acids. Germline V lookup: CDR1 SGHRS, CDR2 YFSETQ. The V gene lost 4 bases and the J gene lost 3 bases, with 14 bases spanning the gap. Here the CDR3 DNA reads TGCGCCAGCAGCGCTACCGGCACTAGCTACGAGCAGTACTTC. It translates to CASSATGTSYEQYF.

This clone showed up just a few times. The genes are TRBV5-1 and TRBJ2-3; 9 bases map to TRBD2. V gave up 0 bases and J gave up 3 bases; unmatched junction bases: 5. The germline gives CDR1 SGHRS, CDR2 YFSETQ. This CDR3 is 16 amino acids long. The CDR3 bases are TGCGCCAGCAGCTTGGATGGCGGGGGGGCGACAGATACGCAGTATTTT. Translation gives CASSLDGGGATDTQYF.

Many counts were recorded for this clone. The chain has TRBV28 and TRBJ1-4; the D gene is possibly TRBD1 (6 bases). V gave up 5 bases and J gave up 4 bases, with 8 bases separating them. The CDR3 loop spans 13 amino acids. Germline-derived CDR1 and CDR2 are MDHEN and SYDVKM. The DNA for the CDR3 is TGTGCCAGCAGTAAACAGGGTAATGAAAAACTGTTTTTT. It encodes CASSKQGNEKLFF.

This clone was observed at least ten times. The V and J genes are TRBV9 and TRBJ2-1; 7 bases are shared with TRBD2. The CDR3 has 13 amino acids. CDR1 SGDLS and CDR2 YYNGEE come from the germline V gene. The V segment lost 0 bases and the J segment 7 bases; nucleotides outside the gene matches: 1. CDR3 DNA: TGTGCCAGCAGCGTAGCCGGGGGGAATGAGCAGTTCTTC. This codes for CASSVAGGNEQFF. The whole variable domain, filled in from reference TRBV9 and TRBJ2-1, reads DSGVTQTPKHLITATGQRVTLRCSPRSGDLSVYWYQQSLDQGLQFLIQYYNGEERAKGNILERFSAQQFPDLHSELNLSSLELGDSALYFCASSVAGGNEQFFGPGTRLTVL.

In this sample, this clone turned up many times. CDR3 protein: CASSQSRGNYGYTF. CDR3 nucleotide sequence: TGTGCCAGCAGCCAATCGAGGGGCAACTATGGCTACACCTTC. This rearrangement joins TRBV16 to TRBJ1-2, with D perhaps matching TRBD1 (5 bases). Germline CDR1 reads KGHSY; CDR2 reads FQNENV. V was cut by 0 bases and J by 2 bases, with 7 bases left in between. The CDR3 is 14 residues long.

The sample holds many counts of this clone. V and J are TRBV6-2 or TRBV6-3 and TRBJ1-5, with 7 bases aligning to TRBD1. Germline V lookup: CDR1 MNHEY, CDR2 SVGEGT. V was clipped by 6 bases and J by 6 bases; unmatched bases: 8. The CDR3 is made up of 14 amino acids. The CDR3 DNA reads TGTGCCAGCAGCGTCACAGGGGACGGTCAGCCCCAGCATTTT. Translated, it gives CASSVTGDGQPQHF.

This clone has ten or more counts. The genes are TRBV5-5 and TRBJ1-6; D ambiguous. Germline CDR1 SGHKS, CDR2 YYEKEE (reference sequence). The CDR3 runs to 16 residues. With 1 base removed from V and 2 bases from J, the gap between germline ends came to 10 bases. CDR3 sequence reads: CASSLLGGTYNSPLHF. The CDR3 DNA follows: TGTGCCAGCAGCTTGCTCGGCGGGACCTATAATTCACCCCTCCACTTT.

This clone was seen at least ten times. This chain uses TRBV27 with TRBJ2-6; D is unclear. Per the germline V gene, CDR1 is MNHEY and CDR2 is SMNVEV (reference sequence). The CDR3 is 15 amino acids. V lost 6 bases and J lost 1, with 10 bases in between. CDR3 sequence: CASSLRWSGANVLTF. The CDR3 nucleotides read TGTGCCAGCAGCCTTCGGTGGTCTGGGGCCAACGTCCTGACTTTC. Using reference TRBV27 and TRBJ2-6 for the parts outside the CDR3, the full variable domain is EAQVTQNPRYLITVTGKKLTVTCSQNMNHEYMSWYRQDPGLGLRQIYYSMNVEVTDKGDVPEGYKVSRKEKRNFPLILESPSPNQTSLYFCASSLRWSGANVLTFGAGSRLTVL.

Ten or more counts support this clone. The chain is built from TRBV19 and TRBJ1-5; 8 nucleotides align to TRBD1. The CDR3 consists of 13 residues. Germline V lookup: CDR1 LNHDA, CDR2 SQIVND (reference sequence). The J segment lost 9 bases and the V segment lost 1 base, leaving 2 bases of the junction unmatched. The CDR3 DNA reads as TGTGCCAGTAGTATAGCTACAGGGGGGCCCCAGCATTTT. Encoded protein: CASSIATGGPQHF.

This clone came up many times. The chain recombines TRBV6-5 with TRBJ2-7; TRBD2 agrees at 11 bases. The J segment lost 6 bases and the V segment lost 5 bases, leaving 6 bases of the junction unmatched. CDR1 is MNHEY and CDR2 is SVGAGI in the germline V gene. The CDR3 extends over 14 amino acids. The CDR3 region has the DNA TGTGCCAGCAGTGAACTAGCGGGGGAAAGCGAGCAGTACTTC. This sequence encodes CASSELAGESEQYF.

The table lists this clone with many counts. The V gene is TRBV19, the J gene TRBJ2-1; 14 bases align to TRBD2. CDR3 length: 17 residues. Per germline, CDR1 LNHDA and CDR2 SQIVND (reference sequence). J gave up 0 bases and V 6 bases, and 4 bases lay outside the gene matches. Here the CDR3 reads CASSRTSGGSSYNEQFF. CDR3 nucleotide sequence: TGTGCCAGTAGCCGGACTAGCGGGGGGAGCTCCTACAATGAGCAGTTCTTC.

This clone was picked up many times. V is TRBV6-6 and J is TRBJ2-7; no clear D. V lost 8 bases, J lost 3 bases, and 8 bases lay in between. There are 11 residues in the CDR3. Germline-derived CDR1 and CDR2 are MNHNY and SVGAGI (reference sequence). This chain's CDR3 is CASGPNYEQYF. The CDR3 DNA sequence: TGTGCCAGCGGGCCGAACTACGAGCAGTACTTC.

This clone was counted a few times. This sequence joins TRBV28 and TRBJ1-2, with D possibly matching TRBD1 (6 bases). Per germline, CDR1 MDHEN and CDR2 SYDVKM. CDR3 length: 15 residues. V gave up 4 bases and J gave up 3 bases, with 15 bases separating them. The CDR3: CASSSPGAGDYGYTF. The CDR3 coding sequence is TGTGCCAGCAGTTCCCCCGGGGCAGGGGACTATGGCTACACCTTC.

The chain carries TRBV7-6 and TRBJ2-7; 15 bases are shared with TRBD2. V lost 3 bases to trimming and J lost 0 bases; unmatched junction nucleotides: 6. CDR1 and CDR2 from the germline V gene are SGHVS and FNYEAQ. The CDR3 length is 18 residues. DNA for the CDR3: TGTGCCAGCAGCTTCGGGACTAGCGGGGGGCATCTCTCCTACGAGCAGTACTTC. Translating gives CASSFGTSGGHLSYEQYF.

This clone was seen at least ten times. This chain connects TRBV2 to TRBJ2-2; a weak D match, TRBD1 (5 bases). The CDR3 extends over 18 amino acids. V was shortened by 5 bases and J by 3 bases, with 22 bases between the two germline ends. CDR1 is SNHLY, CDR2 FYNNEI, per germline. The CDR3 DNA is TGTGCCAGCAGTCCCCCCAGGGTCTCTAGGGCGTACACCGGGGAGCTGTTTTTT. This sequence encodes CASSPPRVSRAYTGELFF. The full variable domain, its missing parts supplied by reference TRBV2 and TRBJ2-2, is EPEVTQTPSHQVTQMGQEVILRCVPISNHLYFYWYRQILGQKVEFLVSFYNNEISEKSEIFDDQFSVERPDGSNFTLKIRSTKLEDSAMYFCASSPPRVSRAYTGELFFGEGSRLTVL.

This clone was seen at least ten times. The chain links TRBV18 to TRBJ1-1; 7 bases are shared with TRBD1. V lost 5 bases and J lost 0; bases outside the gene matches: 6. In germline, CDR1 is KGHSH, CDR2 LQKENI. This CDR3 comprises 15 residues. The CDR3 reads CASSARQGMNTEAFF. The CDR3 DNA sequence: TGTGCCAGCTCAGCCCGACAGGGCATGAACACTGAAGCTTTCTTT.

This clone was seen ten or more times. V and J are TRBV6-5 and TRBJ1-3; no clear D gene. The CDR3 contains 14 residues. The V end was cut by 2 bases, the J end by 2 bases, with 7 bases between. Germline V gene data show CDR1 as MNHEY and CDR2 as SVGAGI. CDR3 DNA: TGTGCCAGCAGTTACAGGTCTCCTGGAAACACCATATATTTT. Protein product: CASSYRSPGNTIYF.